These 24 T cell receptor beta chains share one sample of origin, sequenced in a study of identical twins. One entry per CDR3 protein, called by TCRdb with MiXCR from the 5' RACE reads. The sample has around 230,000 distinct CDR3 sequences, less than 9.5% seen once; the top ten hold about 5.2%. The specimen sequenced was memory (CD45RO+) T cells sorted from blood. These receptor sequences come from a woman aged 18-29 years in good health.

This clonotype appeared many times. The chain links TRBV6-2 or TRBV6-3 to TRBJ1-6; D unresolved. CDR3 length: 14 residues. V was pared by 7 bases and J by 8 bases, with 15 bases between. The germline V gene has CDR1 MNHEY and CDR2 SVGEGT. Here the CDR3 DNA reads TGTGCCAGCACTCCGGAAGGAGAACATTCACCCCTCCACTTT. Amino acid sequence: CASTPEGEHSPLHF.

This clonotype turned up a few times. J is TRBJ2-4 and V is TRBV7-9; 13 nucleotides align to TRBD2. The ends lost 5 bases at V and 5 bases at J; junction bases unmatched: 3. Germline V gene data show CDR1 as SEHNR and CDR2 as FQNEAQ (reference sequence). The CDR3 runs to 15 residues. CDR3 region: CASSPGTSGENIQYF. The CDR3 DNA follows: TGTGCCAGCAGCCCTGGGACTAGCGGGGAAAACATTCAGTACTTC.

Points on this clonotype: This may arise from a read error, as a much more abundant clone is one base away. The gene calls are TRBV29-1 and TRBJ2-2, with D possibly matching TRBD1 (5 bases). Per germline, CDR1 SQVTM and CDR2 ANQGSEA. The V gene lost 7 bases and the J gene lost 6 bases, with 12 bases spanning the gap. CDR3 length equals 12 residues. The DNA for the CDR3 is TGCAGCGCCGTACAGGCGGCCGGGGAGCTGTTTTTT. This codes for CSAVQAAGELFF.

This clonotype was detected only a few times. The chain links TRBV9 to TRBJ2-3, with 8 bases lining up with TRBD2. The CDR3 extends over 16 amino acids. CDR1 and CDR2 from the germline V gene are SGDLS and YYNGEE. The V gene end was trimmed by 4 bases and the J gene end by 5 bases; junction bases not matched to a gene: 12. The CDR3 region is CASSHDYGGAGDTQYF. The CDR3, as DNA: TGTGCCAGCAGCCACGATTACGGGGGGGCTGGAGATACGCAGTATTTT. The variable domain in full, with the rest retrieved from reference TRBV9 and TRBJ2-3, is DSGVTQTPKHLITATGQRVTLRCSPRSGDLSVYWYQQSLDQGLQFLIQYYNGEERAKGNILERFSAQQFPDLHSELNLSSLELGDSALYFCASSHDYGGAGDTQYFGPGTRLTVL.

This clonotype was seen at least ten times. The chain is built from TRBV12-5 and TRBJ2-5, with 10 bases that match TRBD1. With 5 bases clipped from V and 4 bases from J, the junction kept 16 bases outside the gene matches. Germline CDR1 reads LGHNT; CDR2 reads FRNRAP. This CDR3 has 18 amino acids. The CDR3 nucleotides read TGTGCTAGTGGTCTACCAAAACCGTTCCGGGACAGGGGAGAGACCCAGTACTTC. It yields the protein CASGLPKPFRDRGETQYF.

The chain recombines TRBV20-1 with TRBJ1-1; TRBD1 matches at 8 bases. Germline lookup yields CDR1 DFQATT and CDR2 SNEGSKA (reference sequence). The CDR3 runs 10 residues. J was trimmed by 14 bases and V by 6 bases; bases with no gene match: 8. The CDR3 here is CSAMQGAIFF. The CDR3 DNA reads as TGCAGTGCCATGCAGGGGGCAATATTCTTT.

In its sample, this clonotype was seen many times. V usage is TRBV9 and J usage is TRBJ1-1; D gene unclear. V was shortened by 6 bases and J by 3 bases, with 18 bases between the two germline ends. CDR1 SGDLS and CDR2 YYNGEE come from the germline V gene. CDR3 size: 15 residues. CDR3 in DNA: TGTGCCAGCACCACAATGGGAGGGCCGGACACTGAAGCTTTCTTT. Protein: CASTTMGGPDTEAFF.

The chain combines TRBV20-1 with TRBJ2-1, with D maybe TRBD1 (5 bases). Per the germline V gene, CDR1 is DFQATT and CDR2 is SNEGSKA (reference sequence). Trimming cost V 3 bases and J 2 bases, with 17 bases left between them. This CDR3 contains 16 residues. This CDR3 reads CSASDPRDGTYNEQFF. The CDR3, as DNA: TGCAGTGCTAGTGACCCCAGGGATGGAACCTACAATGAGCAGTTCTTC.

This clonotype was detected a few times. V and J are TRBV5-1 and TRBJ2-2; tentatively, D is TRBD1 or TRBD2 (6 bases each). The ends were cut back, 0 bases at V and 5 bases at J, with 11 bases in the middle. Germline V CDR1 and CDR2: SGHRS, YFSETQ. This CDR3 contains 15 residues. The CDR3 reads CASSLEGGSTGELFF. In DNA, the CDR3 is TGCGCCAGCAGCTTGGAAGGGGGGTCGACCGGGGAGCTGTTTTTT.

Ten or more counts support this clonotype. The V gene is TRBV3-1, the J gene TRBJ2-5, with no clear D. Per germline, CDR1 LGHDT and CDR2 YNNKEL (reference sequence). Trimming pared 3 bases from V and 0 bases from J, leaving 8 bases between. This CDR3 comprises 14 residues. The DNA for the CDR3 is TGTGCCAGCAGCCATTTAGGAGACCAAGAGACCCAGTACTTC. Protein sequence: CASSHLGDQETQYF.

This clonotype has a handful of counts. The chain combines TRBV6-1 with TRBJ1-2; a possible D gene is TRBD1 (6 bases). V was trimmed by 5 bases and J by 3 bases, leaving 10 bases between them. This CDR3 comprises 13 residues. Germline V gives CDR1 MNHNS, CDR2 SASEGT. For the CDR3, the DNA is TGTGCCAGCAGTCCGGGGGGGCACTATGGCTACACCTTC. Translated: CASSPGGHYGYTF.

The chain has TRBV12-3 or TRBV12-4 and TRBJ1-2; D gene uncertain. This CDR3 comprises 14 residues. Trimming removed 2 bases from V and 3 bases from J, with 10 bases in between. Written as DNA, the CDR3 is TGTGCCAGCAGTTTATCTCCGGCTGACTATGGCTACACCTTC. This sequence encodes CASSLSPADYGYTF.

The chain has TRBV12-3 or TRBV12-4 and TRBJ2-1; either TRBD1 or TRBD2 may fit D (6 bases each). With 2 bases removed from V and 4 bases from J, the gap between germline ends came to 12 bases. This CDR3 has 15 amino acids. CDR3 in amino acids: CASSLYRGRYNEQFF. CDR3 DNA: TGTGCCAGCAGTTTATACCGGGGGCGGTACAATGAGCAGTTCTTC.

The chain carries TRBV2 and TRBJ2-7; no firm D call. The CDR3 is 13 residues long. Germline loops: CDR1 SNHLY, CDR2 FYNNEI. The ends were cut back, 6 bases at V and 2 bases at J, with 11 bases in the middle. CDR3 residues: CASSVDMTYEQYF. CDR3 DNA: TGTGCCAGCAGCGTCGACATGACCTACGAGCAGTACTTC. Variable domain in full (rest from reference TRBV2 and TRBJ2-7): EPEVTQTPSHQVTQMGQEVILRCVPISNHLYFYWYRQILGQKVEFLVSFYNNEISEKSEIFDDQFSVERPDGSNFTLKIRSTKLEDSAMYFCASSVDMTYEQYFGPGTRLTVT.

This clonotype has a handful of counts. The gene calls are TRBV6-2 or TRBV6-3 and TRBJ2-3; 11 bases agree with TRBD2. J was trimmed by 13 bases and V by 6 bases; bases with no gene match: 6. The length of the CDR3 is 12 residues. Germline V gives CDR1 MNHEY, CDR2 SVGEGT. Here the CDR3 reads CASRSLAGGEYF. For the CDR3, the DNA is TGTGCCAGCAGAAGCCTAGCGGGGGGCGAGTATTTT.

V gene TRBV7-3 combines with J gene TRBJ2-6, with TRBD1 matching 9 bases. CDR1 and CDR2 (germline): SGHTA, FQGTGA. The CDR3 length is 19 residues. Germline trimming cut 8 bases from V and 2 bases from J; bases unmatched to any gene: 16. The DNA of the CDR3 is TGTGCCAGCGGTCGACAGGGGGTTGTCCCTAGAACTGGGGCCAACGTCCTGACTTTC. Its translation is CASGRQGVVPRTGANVLTF. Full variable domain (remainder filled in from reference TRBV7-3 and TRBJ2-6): GAGVSQTPSNKVTEKGKYVELRCDPISGHTALYWYRQSLGQGPEFLIYFQGTGAADDSGLPNDRFFAVRPEGSVSTLKIQRTERGDSAVYLCASGRQGVVPRTGANVLTFGAGSRLTVL.

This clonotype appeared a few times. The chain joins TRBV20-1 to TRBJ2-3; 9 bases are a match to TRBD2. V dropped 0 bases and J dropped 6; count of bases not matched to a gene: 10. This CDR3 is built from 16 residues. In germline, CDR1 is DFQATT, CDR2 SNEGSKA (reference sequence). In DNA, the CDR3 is TGCAGTGCTAGAGATTCGACTAGCGGAAGAGGGGATACGCAGTATTTT. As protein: CSARDSTSGRGDTQYF.

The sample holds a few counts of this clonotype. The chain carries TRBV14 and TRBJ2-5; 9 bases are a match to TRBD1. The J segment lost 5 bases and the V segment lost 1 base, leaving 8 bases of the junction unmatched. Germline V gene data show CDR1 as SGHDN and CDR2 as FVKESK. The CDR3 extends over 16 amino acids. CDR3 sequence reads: CASSQVGQGRRETQYF. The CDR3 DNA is TGTGCCAGCAGCCAAGTCGGACAGGGGAGGAGGGAGACCCAGTACTTC.

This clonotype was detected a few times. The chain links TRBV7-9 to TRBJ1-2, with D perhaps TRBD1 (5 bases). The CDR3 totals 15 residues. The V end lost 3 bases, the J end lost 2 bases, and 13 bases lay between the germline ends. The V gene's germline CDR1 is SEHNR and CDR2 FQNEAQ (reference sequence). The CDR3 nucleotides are TGTGCCAGCAGCTTCTTCAGGGTCTCCAACTATGGCTACACCTTC. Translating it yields CASSFFRVSNYGYTF.

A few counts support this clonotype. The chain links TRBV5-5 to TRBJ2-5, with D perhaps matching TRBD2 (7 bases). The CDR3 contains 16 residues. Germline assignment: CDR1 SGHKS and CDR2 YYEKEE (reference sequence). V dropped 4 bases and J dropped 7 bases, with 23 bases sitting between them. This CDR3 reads CASSGGADASSGTQYF. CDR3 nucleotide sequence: TGTGCCAGCAGCGGGGGGGCGGACGCCTCCTCGGGGACCCAGTACTTC. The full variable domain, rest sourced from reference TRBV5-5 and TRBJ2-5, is DAGVTQSPTHLIKTRGQQVTLRCSPISGHKSVSWYQQVLGQGPQFIFQYYEKEERGRGNFPDRFSARQFPNYSSELNVNALLLGDSALYLCASSGGADASSGTQYFGPGTRLLVL.

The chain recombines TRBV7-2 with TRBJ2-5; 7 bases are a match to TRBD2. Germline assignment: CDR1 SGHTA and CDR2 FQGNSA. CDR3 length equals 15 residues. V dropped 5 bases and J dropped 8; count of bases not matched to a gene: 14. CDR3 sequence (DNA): TGTGCCAGCAGCCGGGAGGCGGGAACCGCTAGAACCCAGTACTTC. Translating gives CASSREAGTARTQYF.

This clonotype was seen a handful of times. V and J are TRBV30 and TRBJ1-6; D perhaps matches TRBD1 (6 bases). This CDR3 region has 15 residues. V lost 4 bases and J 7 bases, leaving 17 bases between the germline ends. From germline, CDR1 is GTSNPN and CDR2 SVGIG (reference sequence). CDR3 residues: CAWTLSGRGNSPLHF. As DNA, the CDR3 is TGTGCCTGGACTCTGTCGGGCAGGGGCAATTCACCCCTCCACTTT.

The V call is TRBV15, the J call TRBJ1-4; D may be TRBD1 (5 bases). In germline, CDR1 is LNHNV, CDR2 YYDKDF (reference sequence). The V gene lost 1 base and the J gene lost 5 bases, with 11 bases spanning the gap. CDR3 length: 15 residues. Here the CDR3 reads CATSRGAGRNEKLFF. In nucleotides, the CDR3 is TGTGCCACCAGCAGAGGGGCAGGGAGGAATGAAAAACTGTTTTTT.

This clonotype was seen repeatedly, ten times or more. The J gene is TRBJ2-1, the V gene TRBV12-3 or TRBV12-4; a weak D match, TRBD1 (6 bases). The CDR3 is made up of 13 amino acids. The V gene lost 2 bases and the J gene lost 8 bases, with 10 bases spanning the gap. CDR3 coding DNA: TGTGCCAGCAGTTTAACGGCAGGGGATGAGCAGTTCTTC. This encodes CASSLTAGDEQFF.